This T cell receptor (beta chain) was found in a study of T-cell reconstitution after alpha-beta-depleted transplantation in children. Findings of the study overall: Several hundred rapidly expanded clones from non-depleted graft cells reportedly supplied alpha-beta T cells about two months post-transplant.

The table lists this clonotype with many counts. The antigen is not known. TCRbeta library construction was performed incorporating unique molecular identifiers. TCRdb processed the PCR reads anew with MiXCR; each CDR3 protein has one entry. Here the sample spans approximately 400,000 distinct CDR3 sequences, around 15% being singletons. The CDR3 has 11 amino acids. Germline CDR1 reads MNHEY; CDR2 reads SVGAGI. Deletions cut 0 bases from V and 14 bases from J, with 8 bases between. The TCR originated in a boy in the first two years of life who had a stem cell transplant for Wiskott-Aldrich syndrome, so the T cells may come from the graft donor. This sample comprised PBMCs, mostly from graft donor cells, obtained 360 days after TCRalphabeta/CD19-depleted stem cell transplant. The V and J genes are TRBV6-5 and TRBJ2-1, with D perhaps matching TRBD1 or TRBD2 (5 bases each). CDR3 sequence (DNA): TGTGCCAGCAGTTACTCGGGACGAGAGTTCTTC. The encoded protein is CASSYSGREFF.